A selection of T cell receptor beta chains follows, all from one sample in a study of blood T cell repertoires in COVID-19. Here immunoSEQ multiplex PCR was the method, and the copy in TCRdb shows in-frame clones only, minus some. The table lists about 500,000 clones, 89% of them singletons, with roughly 0.92% in the top ten. The sequenced sample was peripheral blood. These receptors came from a man aged 18 to 30 with COVID-19, enrolled during active disease. The CDR3 runs from the conserved cysteine through the conserved F or W. Each record gives: V gene, D gene, J gene, clone size, CDR3 protein. D genes are given only for firm matches. Size values are once, few and many counts, or a class for expanded clones, and some rows have none.

v_gene: TRBV5-4
d_gene: TRBD2
j_gene: TRBJ2-5
abundance: -
CDR3aa: CASSSSTSGRAGETQYF

v_gene: TRBV6-5
d_gene: TRBD1
j_gene: TRBJ1-1
abundance: -
CDR3aa: CASSYSGQGNTEAFF

v_gene: TRBV5-4
d_gene: TRBD2
j_gene: TRBJ2-5
abundance: -
CDR3aa: CASSLKGLAGGQETQYF

v_gene: TRBV7-6
d_gene: -
j_gene: TRBJ2-3
abundance: -
CDR3aa: CASSLVTAVPTDTQYF

v_gene: TRBV7-3
d_gene: -
j_gene: TRBJ1-6
abundance: -
CDR3aa: CASHSTGVSSYNSPLHF

v_gene: TRBV11-3
d_gene: -
j_gene: TRBJ2-2
abundance: -
CDR3aa: CASSALQGIVGELFF

v_gene: TRBV2
d_gene: TRBD2
j_gene: TRBJ2-1
abundance: -
CDR3aa: CASSPSGRGYNEQFF

v_gene: TRBV6-4
d_gene: -
j_gene: TRBJ1-1
abundance: -
CDR3aa: CASSAVGGAEAFF

v_gene: TRBV7-2
d_gene: -
j_gene: TRBJ1-5
abundance: -
CDR3aa: CASSLGPRGNQPQHF

v_gene: TRBV2
d_gene: TRBD2
j_gene: TRBJ2-3
abundance: -
CDR3aa: CASKAGLGDTQYF

v_gene: TRBV2
d_gene: -
j_gene: TRBJ2-5
abundance: -
CDR3aa: CASSEGGGETQYF

v_gene: TRBV2
d_gene: -
j_gene: TRBJ2-1
abundance: -
CDR3aa: CASSDGGGLEFF

v_gene: TRBV3-1/TRBV3-2
d_gene: TRBD2
j_gene: TRBJ2-7
abundance: -
CDR3aa: CASSQGLAGGILSYEQYF

v_gene: TRBV4-1
d_gene: -
j_gene: TRBJ2-3
abundance: -
CDR3aa: CASSSPVRGFGTDTQYF

v_gene: TRBV7-9
d_gene: -
j_gene: TRBJ2-3
abundance: -
CDR3aa: CASSLAGADTQYF

v_gene: TRBV12-3/TRBV12-4
d_gene: -
j_gene: TRBJ2-1
abundance: once
CDR3aa: CASSLGGHEQFF

v_gene: TRBV30
d_gene: TRBD1
j_gene: TRBJ1-1
abundance: -
CDR3aa: CAYSGQGSTEAFF

v_gene: TRBV5-4
d_gene: TRBD2
j_gene: TRBJ2-5
abundance: -
CDR3aa: CASSSLGGGAETQYF

v_gene: TRBV30
d_gene: -
j_gene: TRBJ1-3
abundance: -
CDR3aa: CAWSIGGGGNTIYF

v_gene: TRBV6-5
d_gene: -
j_gene: TRBJ1-5
abundance: -
CDR3aa: CASSTGHLDQPQHF

v_gene: TRBV18
d_gene: -
j_gene: TRBJ2-7
abundance: -
CDR3aa: CASSSTTINSGLPYEQYF

v_gene: TRBV12-3/TRBV12-4
d_gene: -
j_gene: TRBJ1-2
abundance: -
CDR3aa: CASSWHYGYTF

v_gene: TRBV7-9
d_gene: TRBD1
j_gene: TRBJ2-7
abundance: -
CDR3aa: CASSFGDSSGEQYF

v_gene: TRBV5-4
d_gene: TRBD1
j_gene: TRBJ2-5
abundance: -
CDR3aa: CASSPRDREETQYF

v_gene: TRBV10-1
d_gene: TRBD2
j_gene: TRBJ2-5
abundance: -
CDR3aa: CASSWTSGGPQETQYF

v_gene: TRBV19
d_gene: -
j_gene: TRBJ1-2
abundance: -
CDR3aa: CASTQGLGGYTF

v_gene: TRBV27
d_gene: -
j_gene: TRBJ2-7
abundance: -
CDR3aa: CASSLSRPRTASYEQYF

v_gene: TRBV6-4
d_gene: -
j_gene: TRBJ2-1
abundance: once
CDR3aa: CASSEGWRGEQFF

v_gene: TRBV7-2
d_gene: TRBD1
j_gene: TRBJ2-7
abundance: -
CDR3aa: CASSYGAGGYEQYF

v_gene: TRBV6-6
d_gene: TRBD2
j_gene: TRBJ2-3
abundance: -
CDR3aa: CASSSLAGGQDTQYF